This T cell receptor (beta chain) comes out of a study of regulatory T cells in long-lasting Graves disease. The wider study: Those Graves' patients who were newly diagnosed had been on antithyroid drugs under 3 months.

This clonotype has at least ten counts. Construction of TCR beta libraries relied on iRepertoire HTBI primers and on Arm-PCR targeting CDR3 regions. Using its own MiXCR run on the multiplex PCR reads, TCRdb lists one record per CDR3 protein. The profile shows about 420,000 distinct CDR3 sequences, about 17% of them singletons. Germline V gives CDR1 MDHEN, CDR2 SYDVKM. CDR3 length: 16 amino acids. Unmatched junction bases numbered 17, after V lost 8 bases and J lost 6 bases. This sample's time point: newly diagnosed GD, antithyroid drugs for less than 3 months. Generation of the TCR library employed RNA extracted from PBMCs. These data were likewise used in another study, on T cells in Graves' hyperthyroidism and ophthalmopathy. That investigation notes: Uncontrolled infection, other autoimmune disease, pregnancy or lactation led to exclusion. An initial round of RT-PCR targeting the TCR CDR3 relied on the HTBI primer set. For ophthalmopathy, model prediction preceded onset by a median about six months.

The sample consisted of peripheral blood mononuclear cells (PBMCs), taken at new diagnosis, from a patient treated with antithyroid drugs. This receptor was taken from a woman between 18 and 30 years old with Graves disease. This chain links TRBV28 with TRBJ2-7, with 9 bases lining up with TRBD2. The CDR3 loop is CASLTRGGRASFEQYF. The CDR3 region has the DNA TGTGCCAGCCTAACCCGGGGCGGGAGGGCCTCTTTCGAGCAGTACTTC.